This T cell receptor beta chain was observed in a study of cytomegalovirus exposure and HLA in healthy donors. Study-level points and caveats: The listing of 160 or so TCR beta chains classed them as cytomegalovirus-associated.

This CDR3 spans 19 amino acids. Germline V gives CDR1 SNHLY, CDR2 FYNNEI. V lost 3 bases to trimming and J lost 1 base; unmatched junction nucleotides: 12. A remark on this clone: The antigen is not known.

Both 60 Vbeta primers and 13 Jbeta primers went into the PCR. Clones were sequenced by immunoSEQ multiplex PCR, and TCRdb holds only the in-frame ones, with some missing. The sample lists some 220,000 clones; approximately 84% were seen once. This chain joins TRBV2 and TRBJ2-1; TRBD2 matches 10 bases. This TCR was sampled from a woman in her thirties or forties in good health and CMV-seronegative. The material sequenced was PBMCs. The CDR3, as DNA: TGTGCCAGCAGTGAGGTAGCTAGCGGGGGCCCCGGGTCCTACAATGAGCAGTTCTTC. As protein: CASSEVASGGPGSYNEQFF.